This T cell receptor (beta chain) was documented in a study of molecular identifiers for immune sequencing clone quantification. The study, taken as a whole, reports: Clonotypes surpassing 20 RNA copies contained over 98% of effector molecules, versus under 1% in naive cells.

A remark on this clonotype: Its antigen is undetermined.

TCRdb recomputed calls from the PCR reads with MiXCR, one row per CDR3 protein. Of roughly 300,000 distinct CDR3 sequences listed, roughly a quarter are singletons. The V and J ends lost 5 bases and 2 bases respectively, with 10 bases between them. The CDR3 spans 13 residues. Germline loops: CDR1 MNHEY, CDR2 SMNVEV (reference sequence). The chain recombines TRBV27 with TRBJ2-7; D call uncertain. Sequenced input: naive CD8+ T cells from blood, with Jurkat cell RNA spiked in. Subset in this sample: FACS-sorted CD8+CD4-CCR7+CD45RA+ naive T cells. The sequence derives from a human donor in good health. Some libraries in this study had Jurkat cell RNA spiked in. In DNA, the CDR3 is TGTGCCAGCAGTCCACGACCGGCCTACGAGCAGTACTTC. As protein: CASSPRPAYEQYF.